These 30 T cell receptor beta chains came from one sample sequenced in a study of T cell responses to AZD1222 COVID-19 vaccine. TCRdb keeps only in-frame clones here, not all; method: immunoSEQ multiplex PCR. The profile shows around 270,000 clones, about 94% of them singletons. Sequenced material: peripheral blood, taken 28 days after the second AZD1222 dose. The receptors come from an adult who received the AZD1222 COVID-19 vaccine.

The rearrangement joins TRBV2 to TRBJ2-1; D is possibly TRBD1 (5 bases). Between the trimmed V and J ends, which lost 4 bases and 6 bases, there was a span of 10 bases. The CDR3 is 13 amino acids. Germline CDR1 reads SNHLY; CDR2 reads FYNNEI. This CDR3 is CASSVTGSNEQFF. In DNA form, the CDR3 reads TGTGCCAGCAGTGTCACAGGTTCCAATGAGCAGTTCTTC.

V usage is TRBV7-2 and J usage is TRBJ2-2; TRBD1 is a possible D gene (5 bases). This CDR3 spans 14 amino acids. V was trimmed by 5 bases and J by 1 base, leaving 8 bases between them. The germline gives CDR1 SGHTA, CDR2 FQGNSA. CDR3 DNA sequence: TGTGCCAGCAGCCCTGACAGGAACACCGGGGAGCTGTTTTTT. Protein sequence: CASSPDRNTGELFF. The full variable domain, in which reference TRBV7-2 and TRBJ2-2 provide the parts outside the CDR3, is GAGVSQSPSNKVTEKGKDVELRCDPISGHTALYWYRQSLGQGLEFLIYFQGNSAPDKSGLPSDRFSAERTGGSVSTLTIQRTQQEDSAVYLCASSPDRNTGELFFGEGSRLTVL.

The genes are TRBV6-6 and TRBJ1-1; possible D gene TRBD1, 5 bases. V gave up 7 bases and J gave up 5 bases, with 23 bases separating them. The CDR3 covers 16 residues. Per the germline V gene, CDR1 is MNHNY and CDR2 is SVGAGI (reference sequence). CDR3 DNA sequence: TGTGCCAGCACCCCGGGCCTGGCGAACTGGGGGACTGAAGCTTTCTTT. It translates to CASTPGLANWGTEAFF.

V is TRBV3-1 (or the pseudogene TRBV3-2) and J is TRBJ2-2; no definite D call. Trimming pared 3 bases from V and 4 bases from J, leaving 3 bases between. The V gene's germline CDR1 is LGHDT and CDR2 YNNKEL (reference sequence). This CDR3 spans 12 amino acids. The CDR3 reads CASSHLTGELFF. The DNA for the CDR3 is TGTGCCAGCAGCCATCTCACCGGGGAGCTGTTTTTT.

The chain is built from TRBV6-5 and TRBJ2-2; 8 nucleotides agree with TRBD1. CDR3 length equals 13 residues. V lost 6 bases, J lost 6 bases, and 3 bases stayed unmatched. The germline gives CDR1 MNHEY, CDR2 SVGAGI. The CDR3 DNA follows: TGTGCCAGCAGAATACAGGGGGCCGGGGAGCTGTTTTTT. The encoded protein is CASRIQGAGELFF.

The rearrangement joins TRBV5-8 to TRBJ1-2; a weak D match, TRBD1 (5 bases). This CDR3 contains 14 residues. Trimming left V 5 bases short and J 4 bases short, with 15 bases between. CDR1 is SGHTS and CDR2 is YDEGEE in the germline V gene. CDR3 region: CASRGPGLGYGYTF. CDR3 bases: TGTGCCAGCAGGGGACCGGGACTCGGCTATGGCTACACCTTC.

The chain uses TRBV2 and TRBJ1-4; no clear D gene. Trimming took 4 bases from V and 0 from J, leaving 12 bases between them. Germline V lookup: CDR1 SNHLY, CDR2 FYNNEI. The CDR3 extends over 16 amino acids. In nucleotides, the CDR3 is TGTGCCAGCAGTGGTCTCCGGGGTGCAACTAATGAAAAACTGTTTTTT. Its protein is CASSGLRGATNEKLFF.

On this clone: Other DNA sequences from this sample encode an identical CDR3 as well. The chain links TRBV7-9 to TRBJ2-1; TRBD2 matches 12 bases. The V gene's germline CDR1 is SEHNR and CDR2 FQNEAQ (reference sequence). V shed 2 bases, J shed 4 bases, and the junction held 0 bases outside the gene matches. The CDR3 contains 15 residues. The DNA for the CDR3 is TGTGCCAGCAGCTTAACTAGCGGGGGGTACAATGAGCAGTTCTTC. Its translation: CASSLTSGGYNEQFF.

J is TRBJ2-1 and V is TRBV11-2; unclear D gene. V lost 5 bases to trimming and J lost 8 bases, with 7 bases between them. CDR3 size: 11 residues. Germline CDR1 reads SGHAT; CDR2 reads FQNNGV. The CDR3 DNA is TGTGCCAGCAGCCCGTATGATGAGCAGTTCTTC. Translation: CASSPYDEQFF.

This chain connects TRBV25-1 to TRBJ2-1, with D hard to call. Germline CDR1 MGHDK, CDR2 SYGVNS. The V gene lost 3 bases and the J gene lost 6 bases, with 3 bases spanning the gap. This CDR3 region has 11 residues. CDR3 bases: TGTGCCAGCAGTGAGGGCAATGAGCAGTTCTTC. Its protein is CASSEGNEQFF.

V is TRBV18 and J is TRBJ2-2, with TRBD1 identical over 9 bases. V lost 4 bases and J lost 5; bases outside the gene matches: 5. Germline V lookup: CDR1 KGHSH, CDR2 LQKENI. The CDR3 is 15 amino acids. CDR3 nucleotides: TGTGCCAGCTCACGGAACAGGGGGCGTACCGGGGAGCTGTTTTTT. It translates to CASSRNRGRTGELFF.

V is TRBV5-1 and J is TRBJ2-1; the match to TRBD2 covers 9 bases. The CDR3 runs 15 residues. Per the germline V gene, CDR1 is SGHRS and CDR2 is YFSETQ. Losses at the gene ends were 3 bases for V and 7 bases for J; bases not matched to a gene: 8. The CDR3 spells CASSSFAGGGNEQFF. CDR3 bases: TGCGCCAGCAGCTCGTTCGCGGGAGGGGGGAATGAGCAGTTCTTC.

This rearrangement joins TRBV5-4 to TRBJ2-1; TRBD1 aligns across 7 bases. Germline V gene sequence: CDR1 SGHNT, CDR2 YYREEE (reference sequence). V dropped 4 bases and J dropped 6; count of bases not matched to a gene: 10. The CDR3 extends over 15 amino acids. CDR3: CASSQGQSPGNEQFF. In nucleotides, the CDR3 is TGTGCCAGCAGCCAGGGACAGTCTCCAGGCAATGAGCAGTTCTTC.

This chain connects TRBV7-9 to TRBJ2-5; D remains ambiguous. The CDR3 is made up of 15 amino acids. Germline CDR1 reads SEHNR; CDR2 reads FQNEAQ (reference sequence). Trimming stripped 3 bases from V and 2 bases from J, with 13 bases between. The CDR3 region is CASSFIRVWQETQYF. CDR3 sequence (DNA): TGTGCCAGCAGCTTTATAAGGGTTTGGCAAGAGACCCAGTACTTC.

This rearrangement joins TRBV7-2 to TRBJ2-7; 9 nucleotides agree with TRBD1. Trimming took 5 bases from V and 2 from J; bases not matched to a gene: 7. This CDR3 is built from 15 residues. The V gene's germline CDR1 is SGHTA and CDR2 FQGNSA. The CDR3 region is CASSPGQGLTYEQYF. In DNA form, the CDR3 reads TGTGCCAGCAGCCCCGGACAGGGGTTGACCTACGAGCAGTACTTC.

The chain combines TRBV5-1 with TRBJ2-3; 8 nucleotides match TRBD1. The ends lost 0 bases at V and 4 bases at J; junction bases unmatched: 4. The CDR3 runs to 15 residues. Germline lookup yields CDR1 SGHRS and CDR2 YFSETQ. The CDR3 nucleotides are TGCGCCAGCAGCTTGGCTGGACAGGGTCCAGATACGCAGTATTTT. This codes for CASSLAGQGPDTQYF.

This clone is a singleton in its sample. The chain joins TRBV30 to TRBJ1-4; D gene uncertain. The CDR3 consists of 18 residues. V was clipped by 1 base and J by 7 bases, with 25 bases between them. From germline, CDR1 is GTSNPN and CDR2 SVGIG (reference sequence). In DNA form, the CDR3 reads TGTGCCTGGAGTGGTCTGACGAGTAAGAAGATTAAAGGTGAAAAACTGTTTTTT. Its translation: CAWSGLTSKKIKGEKLFF.

The chain recombines TRBV6-5 with TRBJ2-7; 8 bases line up with TRBD2. V lost 5 bases and J lost 0; bases outside the gene matches: 6. The CDR3 covers 15 residues. Germline CDR1 reads MNHEY; CDR2 reads SVGAGI. CDR3 sequence: CASSTSGSTSYEQYF. Written as DNA, the CDR3 is TGTGCCAGCAGTACCAGCGGGAGTACCTCCTACGAGCAGTACTTC.

V gene TRBV7-8 combines with J gene TRBJ2-7, with D uncertain. V was trimmed by 2 bases and J by 2 bases, leaving 7 bases between them. Germline V CDR1 and CDR2: SGHVS, FQNEAQ. The CDR3 spans 13 residues. The CDR3 loop is CASSLRWAYEQYF. For the CDR3, the DNA is TGTGCCAGCAGCTTACGATGGGCCTACGAGCAGTACTTC.

The V gene is TRBV6-6, the J gene TRBJ1-1; D unresolved. Germline-derived CDR1 and CDR2 are MNHNY and SVGAGI (reference sequence). The CDR3 sequence is 13 residues long. Between the trimmed V and J ends, which lost 0 bases and 9 bases, there was a span of 11 bases. CDR3 amino acids: CASSYSGFDKAFF. In DNA form, the CDR3 reads TGTGCCAGCAGTTACTCCGGTTTTGATAAAGCTTTCTTT.

This clone was seen once. The V and J genes are TRBV4-1 and TRBJ2-7; D is possibly TRBD2 (5 bases). V was pared by 5 bases and J by 3 bases, with 17 bases between. The CDR3 has 15 residues. CDR1 is MGHRA, CDR2 YSYEKL, per germline. The CDR3 DNA follows: TGCGCCAGCAGCACCTCCCTTGCTAGCAGCTACGAGCAGTACTTC. Amino acid sequence: CASSTSLASSYEQYF.

J is TRBJ2-7 and V is TRBV30; D could derive from TRBD1 or TRBD2 (5 bases each). The germline V gene encodes CDR1 GTSNPN and CDR2 SVGIG (reference sequence). There are 13 residues in the CDR3. The germline V and J ends were trimmed by 3 bases and 0 bases, with 9 bases remaining between them. Here the CDR3 reads CAWRNGASYEQYF. The CDR3 nucleotides read TGTGCCTGGAGAAACGGGGCCTCCTACGAGCAGTACTTC.

The V call is TRBV10-3, the J call TRBJ2-5; D is perhaps TRBD1 (6 bases). V shed 4 bases and J shed 3 bases, with 12 bases lying between them. The CDR3 has 14 residues. The germline CDR1 and CDR2 sequences are ENHRY and SYGVKD. Written as DNA, the CDR3 is TGTGCCATCAGTGGGGGAGCAGGGGAAGAGACCCAGTACTTC. Amino acid sequence: CAISGGAGEETQYF.

The chain joins TRBV11-2 to TRBJ1-1; D is perhaps TRBD1 (6 bases). CDR3 length: 17 amino acids. Germline V CDR1 and CDR2: SGHAT, FQNNGV. The V end was cut by 6 bases, the J end by 1 base, with 21 bases between. CDR3 nucleotides: TGTGCCAGCAGAAAACTTCTCGGACAGCAACAGAACACTGAAGCTTTCTTT. This sequence encodes CASRKLLGQQQNTEAFF.

The gene calls are TRBV11-2 and TRBJ1-6, with D possibly matching TRBD1 (6 bases). V lost 4 bases and J lost 7, with 14 bases in between. The CDR3 extends over 15 amino acids. The germline V gene has CDR1 SGHAT and CDR2 FQNNGV. As DNA, the CDR3 is TGTGCCAGCAGCTACACTACAGGGAACAATTCACCCCTCCACTTT. It is translated as CASSYTTGNNSPLHF.

This chain links TRBV7-9 with TRBJ1-3; D ambiguous. V gave up 2 bases and J gave up 0 bases, with 11 bases separating them. Looked up from germline, CDR1 is SEHNR and CDR2 is FQNEAQ (reference sequence). The length of the CDR3 is 16 residues. The CDR3, as DNA: TGTGCCAGCAGCTTATCCGAGACCCTCTCTGGAAACACCATATATTTT. This translates into CASSLSETLSGNTIYF.

The genes are TRBV3-1 (or the pseudogene TRBV3-2) and TRBJ1-5; D possibly corresponds to TRBD1 (6 bases). This CDR3 contains 17 residues. Germline values: CDR1 LGHDT, CDR2 YNNKEL (reference sequence). V lost 0 bases, J lost 4 bases, and 16 bases lay in between. This CDR3 is CASSQDLVGRGNQPQHF. The CDR3 DNA follows: TGTGCCAGCAGCCAAGATCTAGTAGGGAGGGGGAATCAGCCCCAGCATTTT.

This chain joins TRBV7-2 and TRBJ2-1, with 7 nucleotides matching TRBD1. The CDR3 runs to 14 residues. CDR1 is SGHTA, CDR2 FQGNSA, per germline. Trimming cost V 4 bases and J 8 bases; bases outside gene matches: 8. CDR3 in DNA: TGTGCCAGCAGCTCCCGACAGGGAGTCGATGAGCAGTTCTTC. Its protein product is CASSSRQGVDEQFF.

This chain links TRBV14 with TRBJ2-3; tentative D call: TRBD1 (6 bases). Germline V gene data show CDR1 as SGHDN and CDR2 as FVKESK. The CDR3 has 15 amino acids. Trimming cost V 4 bases and J 1 base, with 12 bases left between them. Written as DNA, the CDR3 is TGTGCCAGCAGCCGGGCAGGGGTTCGCACAGATACGCAGTATTTT. Residues: CASSRAGVRTDTQYF.

The gene calls are TRBV7-2 and TRBJ1-3; 8 bases line up with TRBD1. The CDR3 totals 16 residues. Germline V gene data show CDR1 as SGHTA and CDR2 as FQGNSA. Trimming at V came to 4 bases and at J to 0 bases, leaving 5 bases not matched to a gene. The CDR3 nucleotides read TGTGCCAGCAGCTCGTCCACAGGGGGCTCTGGAAACACCATATATTTT. Protein product: CASSSSTGGSGNTIYF. Variable domain in full (rest from reference TRBV7-2 and TRBJ1-3): GAGVSQSPSNKVTEKGKDVELRCDPISGHTALYWYRQSLGQGLEFLIYFQGNSAPDKSGLPSDRFSAERTGGSVSTLTIQRTQQEDSAVYLCASSSSTGGSGNTIYFGEGSWLTVV.